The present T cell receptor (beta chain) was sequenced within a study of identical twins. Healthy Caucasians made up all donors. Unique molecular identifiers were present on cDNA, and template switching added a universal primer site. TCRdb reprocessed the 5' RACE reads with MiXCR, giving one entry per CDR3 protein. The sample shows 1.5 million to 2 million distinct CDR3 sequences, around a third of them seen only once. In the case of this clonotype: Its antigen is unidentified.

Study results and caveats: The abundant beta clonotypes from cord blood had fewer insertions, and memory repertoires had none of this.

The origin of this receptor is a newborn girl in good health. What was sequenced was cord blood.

CDR3 in DNA: TGCGCCAGCAGCCAATGGTCAGGGCGGGAGCAGTTCTTC. The encoded protein is CASSQWSGREQFF. The V and J genes are TRBV4-1 and TRBJ2-1, with a weak D call TRBD1 (5 bases). The CDR3 is 13 amino acids. V was shortened by 2 bases and J by 10 bases, with 12 bases between the two germline ends. Germline V CDR1 and CDR2: MGHRA, YSYEKL.